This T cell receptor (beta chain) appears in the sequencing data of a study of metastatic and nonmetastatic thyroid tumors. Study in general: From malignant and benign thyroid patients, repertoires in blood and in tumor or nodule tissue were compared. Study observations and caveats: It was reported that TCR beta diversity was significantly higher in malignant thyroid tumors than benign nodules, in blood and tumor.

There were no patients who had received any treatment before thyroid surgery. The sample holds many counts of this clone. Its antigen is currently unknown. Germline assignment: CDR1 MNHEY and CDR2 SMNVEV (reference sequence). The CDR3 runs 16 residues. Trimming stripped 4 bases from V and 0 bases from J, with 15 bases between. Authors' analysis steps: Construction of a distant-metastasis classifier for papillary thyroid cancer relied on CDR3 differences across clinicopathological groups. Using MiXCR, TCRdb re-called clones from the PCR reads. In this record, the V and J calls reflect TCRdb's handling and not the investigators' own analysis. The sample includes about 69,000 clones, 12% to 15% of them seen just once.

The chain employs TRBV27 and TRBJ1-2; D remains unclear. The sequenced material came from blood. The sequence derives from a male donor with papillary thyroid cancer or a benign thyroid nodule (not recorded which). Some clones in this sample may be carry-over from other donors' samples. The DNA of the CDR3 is TGTGCCAGCAGTTCCAAGCGACGGAATACTAACTATGGCTACACCTTC. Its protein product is CASSSKRRNTNYGYTF.